Included here is one T cell receptor beta chain sequence, with context. Its matching antigen is unknown. PCR employed 60 Vbeta and 13 Jbeta primers. Repertoires were generated with immunoSEQ multiplex PCR, while TCRdb's copy carries only in-frame clones and drops some. This table holds approximately 160,000 clones, roughly 70% found once. The entry originates in a study of cytomegalovirus exposure and HLA in healthy donors. Turning to the study itself: From HLA-typed donors, an early data release held tens of millions of unique TCRs.

Study outcomes and limitations: Rarity held for most TCR sequences, but there were some public TCRs that occurred in many donors. It was reported that the classifier diagnosed cytomegalovirus status with high specificity and sensitivity in both the original and validation cohorts.

The CDR3 length is 14 residues. Germline CDR1 LNHDA, CDR2 SQIVND (reference sequence). With V trimmed by 7 bases and J by 7 bases, 7 bases remained unmatched. Donors showed nominal health when sampled, although they likely had unrecorded immune exposures. The clonotype comes from a woman aged 50 to 65 in good health and CMV-seropositive. What was sequenced was PBMCs. The rearrangement joins TRBV19 to TRBJ1-4; 9 nucleotides line up with TRBD1. CDR3 in amino acids: CASTVQGASEKLFF. In nucleotides, the CDR3 is TGTGCCAGTACCGTACAGGGGGCGAGTGAAAAACTGTTTTTT.